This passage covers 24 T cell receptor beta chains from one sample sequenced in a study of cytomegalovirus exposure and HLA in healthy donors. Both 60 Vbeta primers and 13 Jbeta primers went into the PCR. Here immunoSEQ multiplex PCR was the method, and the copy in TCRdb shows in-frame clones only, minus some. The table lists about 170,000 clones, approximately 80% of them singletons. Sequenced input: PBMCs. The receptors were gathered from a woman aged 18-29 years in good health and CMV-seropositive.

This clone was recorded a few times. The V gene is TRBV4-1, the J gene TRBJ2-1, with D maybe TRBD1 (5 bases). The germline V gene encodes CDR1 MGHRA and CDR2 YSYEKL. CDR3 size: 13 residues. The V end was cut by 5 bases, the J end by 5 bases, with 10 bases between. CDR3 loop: CASSKQQDNEQFF. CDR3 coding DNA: TGCGCCAGCAGCAAACAACAGGACAATGAGCAGTTCTTC.

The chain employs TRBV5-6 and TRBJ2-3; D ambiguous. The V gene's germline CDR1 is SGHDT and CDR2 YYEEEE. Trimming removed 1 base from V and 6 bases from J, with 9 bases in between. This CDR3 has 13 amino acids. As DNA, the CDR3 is TGTGCCAGCAGCTTGAAGTCGCGGGATACGCAGTATTTT. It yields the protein CASSLKSRDTQYF.

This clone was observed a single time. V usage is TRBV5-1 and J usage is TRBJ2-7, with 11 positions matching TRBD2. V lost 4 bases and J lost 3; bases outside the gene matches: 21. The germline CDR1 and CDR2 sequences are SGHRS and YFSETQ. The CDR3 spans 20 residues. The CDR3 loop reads CASSTGPLTSGVGSFYEQYF. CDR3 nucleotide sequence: TGCGCCAGCAGCACGGGGCCTCTGACTAGCGGGGTGGGAAGCTTCTACGAGCAGTACTTC.

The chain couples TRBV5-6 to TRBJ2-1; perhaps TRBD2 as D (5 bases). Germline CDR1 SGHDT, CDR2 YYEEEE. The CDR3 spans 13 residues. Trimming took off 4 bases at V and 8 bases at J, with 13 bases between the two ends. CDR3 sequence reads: CASSGSGFYEQFF. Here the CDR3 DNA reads TGTGCCAGCAGCGGCTCGGGGTTTTATGAGCAGTTCTTC.

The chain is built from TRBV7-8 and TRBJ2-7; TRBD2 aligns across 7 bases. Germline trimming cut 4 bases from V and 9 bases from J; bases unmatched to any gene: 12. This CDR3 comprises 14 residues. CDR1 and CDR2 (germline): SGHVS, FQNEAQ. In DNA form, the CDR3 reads TGTGCCAGCAGCTCACTCGGACGGGAGGTTAGGCAGTACTTC. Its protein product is CASSSLGREVRQYF.

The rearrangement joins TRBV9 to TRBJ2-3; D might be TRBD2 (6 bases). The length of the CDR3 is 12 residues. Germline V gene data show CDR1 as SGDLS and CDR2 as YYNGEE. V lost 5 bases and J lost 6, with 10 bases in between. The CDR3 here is CASSMAGDTQYF. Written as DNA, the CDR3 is TGTGCCAGCAGTATGGCGGGGGATACGCAGTATTTT.

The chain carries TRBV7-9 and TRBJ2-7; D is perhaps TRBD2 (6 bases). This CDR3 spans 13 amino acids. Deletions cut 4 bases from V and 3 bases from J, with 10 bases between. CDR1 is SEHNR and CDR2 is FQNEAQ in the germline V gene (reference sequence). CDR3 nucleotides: TGTGCCAGCAGCTCCGGGACTTACTACGAGCAGTACTTC. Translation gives CASSSGTYYEQYF.

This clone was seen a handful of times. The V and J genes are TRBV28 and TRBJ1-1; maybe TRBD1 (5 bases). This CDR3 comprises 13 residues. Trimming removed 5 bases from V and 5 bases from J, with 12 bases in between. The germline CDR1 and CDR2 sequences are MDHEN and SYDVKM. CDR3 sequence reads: CASSLQGDTEAFF. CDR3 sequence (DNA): TGTGCCAGCAGTCTTCAGGGTGATACTGAAGCTTTCTTT.

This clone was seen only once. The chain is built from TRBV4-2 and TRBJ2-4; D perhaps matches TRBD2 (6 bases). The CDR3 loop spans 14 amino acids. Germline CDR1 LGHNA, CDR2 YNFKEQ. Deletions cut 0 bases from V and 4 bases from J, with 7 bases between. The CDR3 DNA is TGTGCCAGCAGCCAAGATCGGGGGAAAAACATTCAGTACTTC. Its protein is CASSQDRGKNIQYF.

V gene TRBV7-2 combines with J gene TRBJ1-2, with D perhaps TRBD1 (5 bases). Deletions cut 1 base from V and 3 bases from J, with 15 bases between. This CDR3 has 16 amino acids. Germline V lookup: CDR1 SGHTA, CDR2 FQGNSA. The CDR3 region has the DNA TGTGCCAGCAGCTTAGATTGGGGCAGCGGGGACTATGGCTACACCTTC. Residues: CASSLDWGSGDYGYTF.

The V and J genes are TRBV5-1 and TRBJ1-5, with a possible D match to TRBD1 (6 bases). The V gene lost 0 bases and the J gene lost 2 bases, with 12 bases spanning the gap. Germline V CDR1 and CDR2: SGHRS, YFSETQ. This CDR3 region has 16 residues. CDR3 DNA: TGCGCCAGCAGCTTGGACTACAGGGAAGGCAATCAGCCCCAGCATTTT. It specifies CASSLDYREGNQPQHF. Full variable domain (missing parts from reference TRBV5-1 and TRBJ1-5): KAGVTQTPRYLIKTRGQQVTLSCSPISGHRSVSWYQQTPGQGLQFLFEYFSETQRNKGNFPGRFSGRQFSNSRSEMNVSTLELGDSALYLCASSLDYREGNQPQHFGDGTRLSIL.

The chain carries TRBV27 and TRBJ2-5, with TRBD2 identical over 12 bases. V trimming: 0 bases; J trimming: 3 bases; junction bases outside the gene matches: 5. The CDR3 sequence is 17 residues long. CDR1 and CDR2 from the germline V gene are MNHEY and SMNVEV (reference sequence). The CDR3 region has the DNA TGTGCCAGCAGTTTATCGTACCGACTAGCGGGAGAAGAGACCCAGTACTTC. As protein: CASSLSYRLAGEETQYF.

This chain's CDR3 is CASLTRRDEQFF. The DNA of the CDR3 is TGTGCCAGCCTAACAAGGAGGGATGAGCAGTTCTTC. The chain joins TRBV6-4 to TRBJ2-1; TRBD2 might be the D (6 bases). Per the germline V gene, CDR1 is MRHNA and CDR2 is SNTAGT. Trimming took 8 bases from V and 8 from J, leaving 13 bases between them. The CDR3 runs to 12 residues.

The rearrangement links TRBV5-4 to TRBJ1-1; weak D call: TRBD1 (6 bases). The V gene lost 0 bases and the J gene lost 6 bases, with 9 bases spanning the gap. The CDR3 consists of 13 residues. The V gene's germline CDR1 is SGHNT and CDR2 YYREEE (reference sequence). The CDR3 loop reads CASSLAPGAEAFF. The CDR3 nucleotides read TGTGCCAGCAGCTTGGCCCCAGGGGCTGAAGCTTTCTTT.

The CDR3 nucleotides are TGCGCCAGCAGCCAAGACACCGGGACAGGGAACCAGCCCCAGCATTTT. Encoded protein: CASSQDTGTGNQPQHF. The chain carries TRBV4-3 and TRBJ1-5, with 9 bases matching TRBD1. V was clipped by 0 bases and J by 7 bases; unmatched bases: 7. Germline V CDR1 and CDR2: LGHNA, YSLEER. This CDR3 has 16 residues.

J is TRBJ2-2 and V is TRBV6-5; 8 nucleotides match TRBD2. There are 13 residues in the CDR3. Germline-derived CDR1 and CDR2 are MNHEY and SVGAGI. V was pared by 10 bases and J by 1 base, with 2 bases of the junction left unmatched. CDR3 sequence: CATLAGNTGELFF. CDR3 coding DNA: TGTGCCACTCTAGCGGGGAACACCGGGGAGCTGTTTTTT.

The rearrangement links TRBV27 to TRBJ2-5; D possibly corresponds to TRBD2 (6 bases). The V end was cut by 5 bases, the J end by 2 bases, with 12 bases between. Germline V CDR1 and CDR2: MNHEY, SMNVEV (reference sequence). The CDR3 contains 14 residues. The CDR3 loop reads CASSTGLKQETQYF. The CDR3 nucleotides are TGTGCCAGCAGTACGGGACTCAAACAAGAGACCCAGTACTTC.

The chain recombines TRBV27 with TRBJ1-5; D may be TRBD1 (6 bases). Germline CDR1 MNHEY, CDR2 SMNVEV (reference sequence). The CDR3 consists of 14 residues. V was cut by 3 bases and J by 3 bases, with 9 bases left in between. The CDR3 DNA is TGTGCCAGCAGTTTCGGGACACCCAATCAGCCCCAGCATTTT. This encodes CASSFGTPNQPQHF.

The CDR3 region is CASSSTGGTVSYEQYF. CDR3 coding DNA: TGCGCCAGCAGCTCCACAGGGGGTACTGTATCCTACGAGCAGTACTTC. The chain recombines TRBV5-1 with TRBJ2-7; 8 bases agree with TRBD1. V gave up 3 bases and J gave up 1 base; unmatched junction bases: 9. The CDR3 has 16 amino acids. Germline CDR1 is SGHRS and CDR2 is YFSETQ.

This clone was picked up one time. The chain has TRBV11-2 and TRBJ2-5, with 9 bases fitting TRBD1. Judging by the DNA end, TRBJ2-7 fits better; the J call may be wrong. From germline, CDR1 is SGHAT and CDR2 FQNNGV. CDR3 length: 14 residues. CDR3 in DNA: TGTGCCAGCAGCTCGTACAGGGGGCGGAACGAGCAGTACTTC. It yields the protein CASSSYRGRNEQYF.

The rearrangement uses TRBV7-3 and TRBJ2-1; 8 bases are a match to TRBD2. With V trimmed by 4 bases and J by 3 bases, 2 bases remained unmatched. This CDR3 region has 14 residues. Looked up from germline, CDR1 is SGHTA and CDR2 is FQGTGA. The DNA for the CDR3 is TGTGCCAGCAGCTCCACTAGCGGCTACAATGAGCAGTTCTTC. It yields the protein CASSSTSGYNEQFF. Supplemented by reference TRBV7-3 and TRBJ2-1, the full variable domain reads GAGVSQTPSNKVTEKGKYVELRCDPISGHTALYWYRQSLGQGPEFLIYFQGTGAADDSGLPNDRFFAVRPEGSVSTLKIQRTERGDSAVYLCASSSTSGYNEQFFGPGTRLTVL.

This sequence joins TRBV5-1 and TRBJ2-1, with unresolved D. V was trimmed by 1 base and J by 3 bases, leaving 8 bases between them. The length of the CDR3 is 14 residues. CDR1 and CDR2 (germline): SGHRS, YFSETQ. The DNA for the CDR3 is TGCGCCAGCAGCTTGAGCGTCTACTACAATGAGCAGTTCTTC. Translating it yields CASSLSVYYNEQFF.

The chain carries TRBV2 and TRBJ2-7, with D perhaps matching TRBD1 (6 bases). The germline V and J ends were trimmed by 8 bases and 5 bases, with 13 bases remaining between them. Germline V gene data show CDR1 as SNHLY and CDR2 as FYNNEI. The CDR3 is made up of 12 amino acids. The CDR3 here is CASDTGTHEQYF. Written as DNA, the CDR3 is TGTGCCAGCGACACAGGGACCCACGAGCAGTACTTC.

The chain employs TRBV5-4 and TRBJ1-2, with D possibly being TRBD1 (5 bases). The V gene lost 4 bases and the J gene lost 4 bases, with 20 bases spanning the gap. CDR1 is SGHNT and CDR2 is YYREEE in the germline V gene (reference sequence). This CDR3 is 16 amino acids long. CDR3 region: CASSGGRAGRRYGYTF. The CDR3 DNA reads TGTGCCAGCAGCGGGGGGAGGGCAGGGCGGCGCTATGGCTACACCTTC.